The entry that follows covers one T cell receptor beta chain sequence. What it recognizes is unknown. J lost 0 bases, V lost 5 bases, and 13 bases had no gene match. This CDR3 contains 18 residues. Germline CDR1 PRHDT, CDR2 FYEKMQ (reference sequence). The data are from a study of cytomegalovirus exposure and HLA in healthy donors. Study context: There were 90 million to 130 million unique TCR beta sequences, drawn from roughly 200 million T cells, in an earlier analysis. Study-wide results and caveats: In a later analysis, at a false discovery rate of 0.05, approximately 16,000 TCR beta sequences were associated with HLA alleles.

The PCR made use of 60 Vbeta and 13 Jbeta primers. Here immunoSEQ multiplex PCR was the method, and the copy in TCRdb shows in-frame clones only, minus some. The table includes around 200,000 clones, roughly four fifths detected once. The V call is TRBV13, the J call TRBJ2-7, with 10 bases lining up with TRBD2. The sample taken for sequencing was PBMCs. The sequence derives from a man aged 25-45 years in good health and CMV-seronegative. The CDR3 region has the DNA TGTGCCAGCAGCACAACGGCCCGGACTAGCGGAAGCTCCTACGAGCAGTACTTC. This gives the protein CASSTTARTSGSSYEQYF.